This passage covers 22 T cell receptor beta chains from one sample sequenced in a study of control samples from healthy donors and cancer patients. TCRdb's table, derived via immunoSEQ multiplex PCR, lists solely in-frame clones and lacks some. There are over 100,000 clones in the sample; about 89% occur only once, and approximately 15% lies in the top ten. Sequencing was carried out using blood. These receptor sequences come from a woman between 45 and 65 years old in good health.

V and J are TRBV3-1 (or the pseudogene TRBV3-2) and TRBJ2-7; D not resolved. The CDR3 runs to 14 residues. Germline V gene sequence: CDR1 LGHDT, CDR2 YNNKEL (reference sequence). Trimming shortened V by 4 bases and J by 2 bases, and 12 bases separated the two germline ends. In DNA, the CDR3 is TGTGCCAGCAGCCTAAACCCAAACCCCTACGAGCAGTACTTC. Its protein is CASSLNPNPYEQYF.

The gene calls are TRBV3-1 (or the pseudogene TRBV3-2) and TRBJ1-2; D unclear. Germline CDR1 is LGHDT and CDR2 is YNNKEL (reference sequence). V was cut by 0 bases and J by 4 bases, with 9 bases left in between. The CDR3 totals 14 residues. The CDR3: CASSQDYLSYGYTF. CDR3 DNA sequence: TGTGCCAGCAGCCAAGATTACTTAAGCTATGGCTACACCTTC.

V and J are TRBV27 and TRBJ1-1; D is perhaps TRBD1 (5 bases). The CDR3 extends over 14 amino acids. The V end was cut by 6 bases, the J end by 1 base, with 12 bases between. Germline CDR1 is MNHEY and CDR2 is SMNVEV (reference sequence). Here the CDR3 reads CASSREGRNTEAFF. The CDR3 coding sequence is TGTGCCAGCAGCCGCGAGGGGAGGAACACTGAAGCTTTCTTT.

The gene calls are TRBV5-1 and TRBJ1-4; D is unclear. V lost 0 bases, J lost 0 bases, and 9 bases lay in between. The length of the CDR3 is 16 residues. CDR1 and CDR2 from the germline V gene are SGHRS and YFSETQ. The CDR3 bases are TGCGCCAGCAGCTTGGGGTCAGTTACAACTAATGAAAAACTGTTTTTT. Residues: CASSLGSVTTNEKLFF.

This sequence joins TRBV6-4 and TRBJ2-2, with 11 positions matching TRBD2. The CDR3 contains 15 residues. The V gene's germline CDR1 is MRHNA and CDR2 SNTAGT. The V gene end was trimmed by 4 bases and the J gene end by 4 bases; junction bases not matched to a gene: 2. The CDR3 bases are TGTGCCAGCAGTGTAACTAGCGGGAGCACCGGGGAGCTGTTTTTT. Translated: CASSVTSGSTGELFF.

This sequence joins TRBV5-5 and TRBJ2-6, with D uncertain. The germline gives CDR1 SGHKS, CDR2 YYEKEE (reference sequence). V lost 5 bases, J lost 4 bases, and 10 bases lay in between. The CDR3 totals 14 residues. CDR3 region: CASSSGGGANVLTF. For the CDR3, the DNA is TGTGCCAGCAGTTCTGGCGGCGGGGCCAACGTCCTGACTTTC.

The chain is built from TRBV5-1 and TRBJ2-7; 8 bases map to TRBD1. The CDR3 spans 14 residues. CDR1 and CDR2 from the germline V gene are SGHRS and YFSETQ. V shed 4 bases, J shed 5 bases, and the junction held 8 bases outside the gene matches. The CDR3 sequence: CASSLGQGADEQYF. DNA for the CDR3: TGCGCCAGCAGCCTAGGACAGGGCGCCGACGAGCAGTACTTC.

The chain carries TRBV7-3 and TRBJ2-3; D is possibly TRBD2 (6 bases). Germline V lookup: CDR1 SGHTA, CDR2 FQGTGA. CDR3 length equals 16 residues. The germline V and J ends were trimmed by 0 bases and 0 bases, with 10 bases remaining between them. The CDR3 nucleotides read TGTGCCAGCAGCTTAACCCCCGGAGGGAGCACAGATACGCAGTATTTT. Its translation: CASSLTPGGSTDTQYF.

J is TRBJ1-4 and V is TRBV7-9; tentative D call: TRBD1 (5 bases). V gave up 4 bases and J gave up 3 bases, with 18 bases separating them. The V gene's germline CDR1 is SEHNR and CDR2 FQNEAQ (reference sequence). The CDR3 totals 17 residues. CDR3 residues: CASSYPRGAKANEKLFF. Written as DNA, the CDR3 is TGTGCCAGCAGCTACCCCCGCGGGGCGAAGGCTAATGAAAAACTGTTTTTT. The variable domain in full, with the rest retrieved from reference TRBV7-9 and TRBJ1-4, is DTGVSQNPRHKITKRGQNVTFRCDPISEHNRLYWYRQTLGQGPEFLTYFQNEAQLEKSRLLSDRFSAERPKGSFSTLEIQRTEQGDSAMYLCASSYPRGAKANEKLFFGSGTQLSVL.

CDR3 residues: CASSRTGARNEKLFF. The CDR3 DNA reads as TGTGCCAGCAGTCGGACAGGGGCTCGTAATGAAAAACTGTTTTTT. J is TRBJ1-4 and V is TRBV27; the match to TRBD1 covers 9 bases. The CDR3 covers 15 residues. V lost 5 bases to trimming and J lost 4 bases; unmatched junction nucleotides: 5. Germline V gene sequence: CDR1 MNHEY, CDR2 SMNVEV (reference sequence).

The chain combines TRBV5-4 with TRBJ2-3; perhaps TRBD2 as D (5 bases). The V gene lost 0 bases and the J gene lost 4 bases, with 6 bases spanning the gap. Per the germline V gene, CDR1 is SGHNT and CDR2 is YYREEE (reference sequence). This CDR3 comprises 13 residues. The CDR3 DNA is TGTGCCAGCAGCTTGGGGACTTCAGATACGCAGTATTTT. Amino acids: CASSLGTSDTQYF.

This chain connects TRBV18 to TRBJ2-1; 11 positions match TRBD2. This CDR3 has 13 amino acids. The germline V gene has CDR1 KGHSH and CDR2 LQKENI. With 4 bases clipped from V and 15 bases from J, the junction kept 8 bases outside the gene matches. CDR3 nucleotide sequence: TGTGCCAGCTCACTGGACCCGGGACTAGCGGTGTTCTTC. Encoded protein: CASSLDPGLAVFF.

The V and J genes are TRBV7-2 and TRBJ1-3; D is ambiguous. This CDR3 spans 17 amino acids. Germline CDR1 SGHTA, CDR2 FQGNSA. Between the trimmed V and J ends, which lost 1 base and 0 bases, there was a span of 13 bases. CDR3 region: CASSLGMVVDSGNTIYF. CDR3 in DNA: TGTGCCAGCAGCTTAGGGATGGTAGTCGACTCTGGAAACACCATATATTTT.

This chain joins TRBV9 and TRBJ2-3; D is perhaps TRBD2 (6 bases). The V gene's germline CDR1 is SGDLS and CDR2 YYNGEE. V was clipped by 5 bases and J by 5 bases, with 12 bases between them. The CDR3 length is 13 residues. This CDR3 reads CASSPRLVDTQYF. The DNA of the CDR3 is TGTGCCAGCAGTCCACGACTAGTAGATACGCAGTATTTT.

The genes are TRBV5-6 and TRBJ1-1, with D possibly matching TRBD1 (5 bases). Germline V gives CDR1 SGHDT, CDR2 YYEEEE. The CDR3 is 13 residues long. Trimming shortened V by 4 bases and J by 1 base, and 8 bases separated the two germline ends. DNA of the CDR3: TGTGCCAGCAGCGATGGGACGAACACTGAAGCTTTCTTT. Translation: CASSDGTNTEAFF.

This chain connects TRBV21-1 to TRBJ2-7; TRBD1, the D gene given by the table, was not confirmed from the DNA. TRBV21-1 is a pseudogene segment. CDR3 length equals 17 residues. The CDR3 here is CASSKDGRGRGVYEQYF. CDR3 DNA sequence: TGTGCCAGCAGCAAAGACGGCAGGGGGCGAGGTGTTTACGAGCAGTACTTC.

The sample holds one count of this clone. The chain recombines TRBV18 with TRBJ2-5; TRBD1 is a possible D gene (5 bases). CDR3 length: 14 residues. The germline V gene has CDR1 KGHSH and CDR2 LQKENI. Trimming removed 2 bases from V and 0 bases from J, with 7 bases in between. In DNA form, the CDR3 reads TGTGCCAGCTCACCATCAGGGAACCAAGAGACCCAGTACTTC. It specifies CASSPSGNQETQYF.

This clone was observed a few times. The rearrangement joins TRBV2 to TRBJ2-4, with TRBD2 as a possible D gene (7 bases). Trimming left V 5 bases short and J 3 bases short, with 17 bases between. Germline-derived CDR1 and CDR2 are SNHLY and FYNNEI. This CDR3 spans 16 amino acids. The CDR3 protein is CASSQGGGAGKNIQYF. The CDR3 coding sequence is TGTGCCAGCAGTCAAGGGGGGGGCGCAGGCAAAAACATTCAGTACTTC.

This clone was picked up one time. The CDR3 DNA sequence: TGTGCCAGCAGTTTAGGCGCCTTCTCCTACAATGAGCAGTTCTTC. Translating gives CASSLGAFSYNEQFF. The chain carries TRBV27 and TRBJ2-1; D gene uncertain. The CDR3 sequence is 15 residues long. Deletions cut 2 bases from V and 0 bases from J, with 8 bases between. The germline V gene encodes CDR1 MNHEY and CDR2 SMNVEV (reference sequence).

The chain couples TRBV4-2 to TRBJ2-2; D remains unclear. Germline CDR1 reads LGHNA; CDR2 reads YNFKEQ. V lost 1 base, J lost 0 bases, and 6 bases lay in between. The CDR3 runs 15 residues. Written as DNA, the CDR3 is TGTGCCAGCAGCCAAGCCACAGCGAACACCGGGGAGCTGTTTTTT. Amino acids: CASSQATANTGELFF.

This clone was recorded only once. This chain links TRBV6-5 with TRBJ1-6, with a possible D match to TRBD1 (5 bases). Per the germline V gene, CDR1 is MNHEY and CDR2 is SVGAGI. Trimming removed 2 bases from V and 6 bases from J, with 11 bases in between. This CDR3 has 15 residues. The CDR3 loop is CASSYDRGANSPLHF. In DNA, the CDR3 is TGTGCCAGCAGTTACGATCGGGGCGCTAATTCACCCCTCCACTTT.

The V and J genes are TRBV11-2 and TRBJ1-4, with unresolved D. CDR1 is SGHAT, CDR2 FQNNGV, per germline. This CDR3 region has 14 residues. The germline V and J ends were trimmed by 5 bases and 4 bases, with 11 bases remaining between them. This chain's CDR3 is CASSLETYNEKLFF. The CDR3 bases are TGTGCCAGCAGCCTTGAGACCTATAATGAAAAACTGTTTTTT. Full variable domain (remainder filled in from reference TRBV11-2 and TRBJ1-4): EAGVAQSPRYKIIEKRQSVAFWCNPISGHATLYWYQQILGQGPKLLIQFQNNGVVDDSQLPKDRFSAERLKGVDSTLKIQPAKLEDSAVYLCASSLETYNEKLFFGSGTQLSVL.